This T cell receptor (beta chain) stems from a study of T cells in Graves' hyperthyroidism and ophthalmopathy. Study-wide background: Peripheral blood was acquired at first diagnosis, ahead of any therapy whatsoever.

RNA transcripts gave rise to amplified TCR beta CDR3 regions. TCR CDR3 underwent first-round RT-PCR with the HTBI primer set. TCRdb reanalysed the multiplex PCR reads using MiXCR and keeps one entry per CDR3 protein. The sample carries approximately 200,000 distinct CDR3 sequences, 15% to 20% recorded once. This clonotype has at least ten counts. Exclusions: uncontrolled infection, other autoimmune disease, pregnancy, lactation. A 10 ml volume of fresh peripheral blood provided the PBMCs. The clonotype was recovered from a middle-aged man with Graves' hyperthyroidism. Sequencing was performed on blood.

The CDR3 nucleotides read TGTGCCAGCAGCTTAAGTGGGACCGAAGCCTATAATTCACCCCTCCACTTT. Translating it yields CASSLSGTEAYNSPLHF. J is TRBJ1-6 and V is TRBV7-2, with TRBD1 as a possible D gene (5 bases). Deletions cut 2 bases from V and 2 bases from J, with 13 bases between. From germline, CDR1 is SGHTA and CDR2 FQGNSA. The CDR3 has 17 residues. Drawing the rest from reference TRBV7-2 and TRBJ1-6, the complete variable domain is GAGVSQSPSNKVTEKGKDVELRCDPISGHTALYWYRQSLGQGLEFLIYFQGNSAPDKSGLPSDRFSAERTGGSVSTLTIQRTQQEDSAVYLCASSLSGTEAYNSPLHFGNGTRLTVT.